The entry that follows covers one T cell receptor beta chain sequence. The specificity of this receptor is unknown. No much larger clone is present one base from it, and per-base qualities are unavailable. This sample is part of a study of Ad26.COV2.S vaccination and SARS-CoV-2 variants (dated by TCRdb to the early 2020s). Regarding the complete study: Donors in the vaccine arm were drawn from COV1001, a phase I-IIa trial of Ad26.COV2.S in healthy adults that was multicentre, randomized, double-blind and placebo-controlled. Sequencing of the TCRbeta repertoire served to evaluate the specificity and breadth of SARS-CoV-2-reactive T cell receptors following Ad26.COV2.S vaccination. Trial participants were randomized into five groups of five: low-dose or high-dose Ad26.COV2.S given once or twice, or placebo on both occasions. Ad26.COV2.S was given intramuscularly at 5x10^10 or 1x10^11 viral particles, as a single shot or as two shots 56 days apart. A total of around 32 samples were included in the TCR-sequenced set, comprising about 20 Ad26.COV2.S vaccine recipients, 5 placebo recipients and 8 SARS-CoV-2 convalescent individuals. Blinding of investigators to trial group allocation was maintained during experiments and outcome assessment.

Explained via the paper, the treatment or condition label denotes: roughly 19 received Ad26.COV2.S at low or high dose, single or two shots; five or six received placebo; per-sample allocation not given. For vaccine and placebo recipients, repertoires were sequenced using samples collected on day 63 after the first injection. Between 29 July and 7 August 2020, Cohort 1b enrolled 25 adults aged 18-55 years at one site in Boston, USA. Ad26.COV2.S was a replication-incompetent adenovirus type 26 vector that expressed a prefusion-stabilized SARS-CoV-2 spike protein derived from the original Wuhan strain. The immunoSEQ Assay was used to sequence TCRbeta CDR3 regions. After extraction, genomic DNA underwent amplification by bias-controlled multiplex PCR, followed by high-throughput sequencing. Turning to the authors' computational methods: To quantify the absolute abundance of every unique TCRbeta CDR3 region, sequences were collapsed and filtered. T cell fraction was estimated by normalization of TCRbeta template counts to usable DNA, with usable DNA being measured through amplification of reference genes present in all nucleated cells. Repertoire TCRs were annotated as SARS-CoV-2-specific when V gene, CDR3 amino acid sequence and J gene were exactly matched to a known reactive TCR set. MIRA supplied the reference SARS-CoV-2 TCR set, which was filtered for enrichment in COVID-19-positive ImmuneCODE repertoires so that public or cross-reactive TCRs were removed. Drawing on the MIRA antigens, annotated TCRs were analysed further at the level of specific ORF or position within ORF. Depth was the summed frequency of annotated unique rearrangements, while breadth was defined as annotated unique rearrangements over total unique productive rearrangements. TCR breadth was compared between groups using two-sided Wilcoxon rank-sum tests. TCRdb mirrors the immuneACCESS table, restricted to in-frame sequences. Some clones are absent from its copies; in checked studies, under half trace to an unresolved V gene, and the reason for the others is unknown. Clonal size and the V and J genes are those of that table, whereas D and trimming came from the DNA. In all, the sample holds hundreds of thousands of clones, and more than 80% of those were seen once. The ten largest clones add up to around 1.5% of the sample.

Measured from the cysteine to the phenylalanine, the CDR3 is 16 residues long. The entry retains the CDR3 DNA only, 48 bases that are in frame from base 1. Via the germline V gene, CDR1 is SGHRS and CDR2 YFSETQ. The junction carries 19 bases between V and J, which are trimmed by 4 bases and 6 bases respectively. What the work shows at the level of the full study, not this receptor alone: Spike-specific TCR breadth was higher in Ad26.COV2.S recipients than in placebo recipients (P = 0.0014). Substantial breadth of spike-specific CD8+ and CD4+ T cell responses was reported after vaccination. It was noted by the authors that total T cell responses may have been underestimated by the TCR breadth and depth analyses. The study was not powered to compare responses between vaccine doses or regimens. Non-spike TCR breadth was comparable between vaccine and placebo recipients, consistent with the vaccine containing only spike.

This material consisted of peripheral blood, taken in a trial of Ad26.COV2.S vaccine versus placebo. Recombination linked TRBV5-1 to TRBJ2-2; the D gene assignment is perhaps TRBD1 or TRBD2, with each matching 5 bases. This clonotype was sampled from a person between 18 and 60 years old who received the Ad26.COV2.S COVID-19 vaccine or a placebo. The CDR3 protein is CASSPGEGPRSGELFF. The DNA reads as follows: TGCGCCAGCAGCCCTGGTGAGGGGCCCAGGTCCGGGGAGCTGTTTTTT.